This TCR beta chain comes out of a study of beta chain features in type 1 diabetes. The CDR3 is made up of 12 amino acids. V was pared by 2 bases and J by 5 bases, with 3 bases between. In germline, CDR1 is LGHNA, CDR2 YSLEER. Expressed TCRB transcripts got sequenced, as all isolated RNA was reverse transcribed. Clones were sequenced by immunoSEQ multiplex PCR, and TCRdb holds only the in-frame ones, with some missing. The table includes roughly 500,000 clones, approximately 30% detected once. General study results and limits: When VDJ junctions were examined, type 1 diabetes patients showed fewer insertions and more deletions. TCRB CDR3s were moderately but significantly shorter in Type 1 diabetes patients in all four CD4+ subsets.

With regard to this clone: Its antigen remains unknown.

The clonotype comes from a man aged 18 to 30 in good health. V is TRBV4-3 and J is TRBJ2-2; D is ambiguous. The material sequenced was naive CD4+ T cells from blood. In DNA form, the CDR3 reads TGCGCCAGCAGCCAACTAACCGGGGAGCTGTTTTTT. This codes for CASSQLTGELFF.